These T cell receptor beta chains were read from a single sample in a study of T-cell reconstitution after alpha-beta-depleted transplantation in children. TCRdb passed the PCR reads through MiXCR, listing each CDR3 protein once. The data show 250,000 to 300,000 distinct CDR3 sequences, 10% seen once. The sequencing used PBMCs, collected before TCRalphabeta/CD19-depleted stem cell transplant. All receptors derive from a boy less than two years old with acute myeloid leukemia, due to receive a stem cell transplant. Both conserved end residues are part of each CDR3. Fields, in order: CDR3 protein, CDR3 length, V gene, J gene.

CATSRDKGYTDTQYF	15	TRBV15	TRBJ2-3
CASSQLVGGPYEQYF	15	TRBV3-1	TRBJ2-7
CASSPRGQGWATQYF	15	TRBV12-3/TRBV12-4	TRBJ2-5
CASSLAPGTEFHEQFF	16	TRBV27	TRBJ2-1
CASSSRQYEQYF	12	TRBV5-1	TRBJ2-7
CAGRVTGELFF	11	TRBV20-1	TRBJ2-2
CASSWTFGTGELFF	14	TRBV28	TRBJ2-2
CASSPDLTQETQYF	14	TRBV4-1	TRBJ2-5
CASSPGAEPQHF	12	TRBV18	TRBJ1-5
CASSSLAGDYNEQFF	15	TRBV6-5	TRBJ2-1
CASSARLGGLEQFF	14	TRBV7-9	TRBJ2-1
CSVERGQGIPDTQYF	15	TRBV29-1	TRBJ2-3
CASSHYGYTF	10	TRBV28	TRBJ1-2
CASSQAYNYGYTF	13	TRBV6-1	TRBJ1-2
CASSPTGKSNQPQHF	15	TRBV7-2	TRBJ1-5
CASSLSGLALGETQYF	16	TRBV28	TRBJ2-5
CATSRREGPPYNEQFF	16	TRBV15	TRBJ2-1
CSADRGYTF	9	TRBV20-1	TRBJ1-2
CSAVGQVTDTQYF	13	TRBV20-1	TRBJ2-3
CASSHNYNEQFF	12	TRBV5-1	TRBJ2-1
CSARQGLADAGSYEQYF	17	TRBV20-1	TRBJ2-7
CASSPFLPGRATKNIQYF	18	TRBV12-3/TRBV12-4	TRBJ2-4
CASSPLAGATITDTQYF	17	TRBV18	TRBJ2-3
CASLPGGGLREKLFF	15	TRBV28	TRBJ1-4
CASIATRDTRRLNQPQHF	18	TRBV6-2/TRBV6-3	TRBJ1-5
CASTPSGSRDGYTF	14	TRBV5-1	TRBJ1-2
CASSSWGEETQYF	13	TRBV7-9	TRBJ2-5
CASTQSPVLEIGYEQYF	17	TRBV12-3/TRBV12-4	TRBJ2-7
CASSLAMWTSEKLFF	15	TRBV7-9	TRBJ1-4
CASSLGGEYGYTF	13	TRBV7-9	TRBJ1-2
CASSHRGLGEEKLFF	15	TRBV3-1	TRBJ1-4
CASSYDENTGELFF	14	TRBV6-5	TRBJ2-2
CATSRVLTDTQYF	13	TRBV15	TRBJ2-3
CAIRGTGRSYEQYF	14	TRBV10-3	TRBJ2-7
CASSLPRGANTGELFF	16	TRBV7-9	TRBJ2-2
CASSLERGVYEQYF	14	TRBV7-9	TRBJ2-7
CATSDTGTRSRTQYF	15	TRBV24-1	TRBJ2-5
CASLNTGANVLTF	13	TRBV12-3/TRBV12-4	TRBJ2-6
CAISERLAGKETQYF	15	TRBV10-3	TRBJ2-5
CSVVGPEQFF	10	TRBV29-1	TRBJ2-1
CASSRSGPYTEAFF	14	TRBV7-2	TRBJ1-1